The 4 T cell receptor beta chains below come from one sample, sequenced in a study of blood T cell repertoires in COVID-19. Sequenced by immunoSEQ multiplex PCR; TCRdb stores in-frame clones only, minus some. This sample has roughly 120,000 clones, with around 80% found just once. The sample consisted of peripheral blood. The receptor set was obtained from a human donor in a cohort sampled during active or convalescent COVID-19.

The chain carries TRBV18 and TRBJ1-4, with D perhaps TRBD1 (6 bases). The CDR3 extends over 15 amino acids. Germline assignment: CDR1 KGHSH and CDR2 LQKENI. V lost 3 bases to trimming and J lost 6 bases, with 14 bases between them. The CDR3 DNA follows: TGTGCCAGCTCACCCCTCGGGGGGCTCGATGAAAAACTGTTTTTT. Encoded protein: CASSPLGGLDEKLFF.

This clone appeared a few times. The DNA for the CDR3 is TGTGCCAGCAGCTTGGGATTTAGCGTCCAAGAGACCCAGTACTTC. Translated: CASSLGFSVQETQYF. The V call is TRBV5-5, the J call TRBJ2-5, with D tentatively TRBD2 (5 bases). This CDR3 has 15 amino acids. The V and J ends lost 0 bases and 1 base respectively, with 10 bases between them. Germline values: CDR1 SGHKS, CDR2 YYEKEE (reference sequence). The complete variable domain, with remaining parts taken from reference TRBV5-5 and TRBJ2-5, reads DAGVTQSPTHLIKTRGQQVTLRCSPISGHKSVSWYQQVLGQGPQFIFQYYEKEERGRGNFPDRFSARQFPNYSSELNVNALLLGDSALYLCASSLGFSVQETQYFGPGTRLLVL.

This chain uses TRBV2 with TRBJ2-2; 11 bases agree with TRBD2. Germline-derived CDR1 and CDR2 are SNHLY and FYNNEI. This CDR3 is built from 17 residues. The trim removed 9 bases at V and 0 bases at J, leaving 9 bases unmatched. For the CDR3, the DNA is TGTGCCAGTACTAGGGTAGCGGGAGGGCCGAACACCGGGGAGCTGTTTTTT. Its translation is CASTRVAGGPNTGELFF.

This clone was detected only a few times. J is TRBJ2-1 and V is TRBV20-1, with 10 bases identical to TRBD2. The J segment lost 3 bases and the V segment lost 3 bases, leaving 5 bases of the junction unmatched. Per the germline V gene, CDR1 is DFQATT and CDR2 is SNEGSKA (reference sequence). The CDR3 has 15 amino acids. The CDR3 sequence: CSASERGGHYNEQFF. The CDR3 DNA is TGCAGTGCTAGTGAGCGGGGGGGCCACTACAATGAGCAGTTCTTC.